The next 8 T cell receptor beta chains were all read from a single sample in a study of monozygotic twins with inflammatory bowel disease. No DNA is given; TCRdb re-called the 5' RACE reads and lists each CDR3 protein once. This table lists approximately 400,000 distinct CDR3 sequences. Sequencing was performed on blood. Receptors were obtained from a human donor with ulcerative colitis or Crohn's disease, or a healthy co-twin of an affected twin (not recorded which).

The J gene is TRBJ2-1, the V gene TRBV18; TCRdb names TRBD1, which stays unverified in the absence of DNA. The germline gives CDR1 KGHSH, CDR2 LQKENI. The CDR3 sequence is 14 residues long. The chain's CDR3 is CASFRDRGSNEQFF.

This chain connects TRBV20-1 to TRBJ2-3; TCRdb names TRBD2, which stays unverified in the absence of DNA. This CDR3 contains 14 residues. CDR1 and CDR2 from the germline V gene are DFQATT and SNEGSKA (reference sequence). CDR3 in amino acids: CSAEGGSSTDTQYF.

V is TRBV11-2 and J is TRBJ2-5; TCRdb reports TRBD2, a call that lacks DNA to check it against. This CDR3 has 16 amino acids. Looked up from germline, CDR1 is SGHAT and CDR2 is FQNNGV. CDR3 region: CASSLGAGGRWETQYF.

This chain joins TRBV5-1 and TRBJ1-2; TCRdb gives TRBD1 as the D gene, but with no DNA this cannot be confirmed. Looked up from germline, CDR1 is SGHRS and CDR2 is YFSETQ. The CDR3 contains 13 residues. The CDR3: CASSTGSNYGYTF.

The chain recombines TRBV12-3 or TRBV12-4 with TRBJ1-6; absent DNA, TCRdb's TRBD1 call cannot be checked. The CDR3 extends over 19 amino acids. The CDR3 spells CASSLVSPGQHSYNSPLHF.

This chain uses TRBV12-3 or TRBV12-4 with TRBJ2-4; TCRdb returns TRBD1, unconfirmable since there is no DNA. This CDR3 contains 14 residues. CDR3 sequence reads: CATPLFRGENIQYF.

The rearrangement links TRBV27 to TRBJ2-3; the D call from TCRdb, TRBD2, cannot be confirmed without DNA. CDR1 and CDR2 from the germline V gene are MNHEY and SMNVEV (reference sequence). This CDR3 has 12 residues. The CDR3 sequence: CATSPSTDTQYF.

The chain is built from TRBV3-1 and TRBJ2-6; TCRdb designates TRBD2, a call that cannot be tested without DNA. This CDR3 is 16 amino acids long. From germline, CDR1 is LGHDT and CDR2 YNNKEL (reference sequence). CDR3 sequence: CASSQGGGVGANVLTF.